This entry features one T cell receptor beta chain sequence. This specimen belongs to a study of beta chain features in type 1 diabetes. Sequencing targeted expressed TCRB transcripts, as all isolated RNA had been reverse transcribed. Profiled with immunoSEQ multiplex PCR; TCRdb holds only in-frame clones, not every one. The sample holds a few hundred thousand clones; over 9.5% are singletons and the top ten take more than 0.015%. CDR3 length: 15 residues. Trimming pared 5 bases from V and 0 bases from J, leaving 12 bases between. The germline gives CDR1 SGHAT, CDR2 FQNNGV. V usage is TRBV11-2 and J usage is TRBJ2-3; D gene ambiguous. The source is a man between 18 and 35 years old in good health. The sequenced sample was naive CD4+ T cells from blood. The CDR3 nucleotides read TGTGCCAGCAGCCGAACTATGACTAGCACAGATACGCAGTATTTT. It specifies CASSRTMTSTDTQYF.